The present T cell receptor (beta chain) was sequenced within a study of blood T cell repertoires in COVID-19. Study in general: COVID-19 samples, acute and convalescent, were from the United States, Italy and Spain. Nucleic acid was either cDNA or gDNA, and it came from T cells, B-cell-depleted T cells, or PBMCs.

In the study's own analysis: Using reference gene primer amplification, nucleated cell counts were estimated. Generated by immunoSEQ multiplex PCR, the TCRdb table keeps only in-frame clones and is missing some. V, J and clone size reflect that table, while D and trimming were determined from the DNA. Of a few hundred thousand clones listed, about 82% were seen once; the top ten hold 12%. V shed 2 bases, J shed 0 bases, and the junction held 7 bases outside the gene matches. Germline V lookup: CDR1 SGHTA, CDR2 FQGNSA. This CDR3 is 18 amino acids long. The sequence was collected from a man aged 80 or over with acute or convalescent COVID-19. The sequencing sample was made of peripheral blood. The gene calls are TRBV7-2 and TRBJ2-1; TRBD2 matches 10 bases. The CDR3 coding sequence is TGTGCCAGCAGCTTATACGCTAGCGGGGGCCTCTCCTACAATGAGCAGTTCTTC. Translating gives CASSLYASGGLSYNEQFF.